This T cell receptor (beta chain) was captured in a study of blood T cell repertoires in COVID-19 (dated by TCRdb to 2018 to 2021). The study in broad terms: The collaborator samples originated in the United States, Italy and Spain and spanned the acute and convalescent phases of COVID-19. The dataset comprised deeply sampled blood TCRbeta repertoires from subjects exposed to, actively infected with, or recovered from COVID-19. A freely available public database, intended as a resource for researchers studying the immune response to SARS-CoV-2, is where the repertoires were released. The prospective study material was composed of cDNA or gDNA derived from T cells, B-cell-depleted T cells, or PBMCs. The samples were drawn from the first 160 participants of the ongoing ImmuneRACE study and from roughly 1,300 subjects provided by 6 global collaborators. Where available, HLA class I and class II types were obtained from metadata supplied by the sample provider rather than from assay-based typing. The sample metadata nearly always contained a de-identified subject ID, COVID-19 status, age in years and sex. The research as a whole found: How much clinical and demographic metadata was included differed by source and by participant, and the metadata was provided uncurated.

The immunoSEQ Assay, a bias-controlled multiplex PCR, was used to amplify TCRbeta CDR3 regions from genomic DNA. Processing in the source paper ran as follows. The number of nucleated cells in each sample was estimated from the amplification of reference gene primers within the assay. To quantify the absolute abundance of each unique TCRbeta CDR3 rearrangement, sequence reads were collapsed and filtered. For each sample, productive Simpson clonality was calculated as the square root of Simpson's diversity index across productive rearrangements. Imported from immuneACCESS, the table was reduced by TCRdb to in-frame sequences with V and J called. These copies leave out some clones; in studies compared against another copy, an unresolved V gene accounts for under half, and the cause of the remainder is not known. Clone size and the V and J calls come from that table; the DNA yielded D and trimming. The sample includes fewer than 100,000 clones, with approximately 80% observed a single time. 10% of the sample belongs to the ten largest clones.

This clone was picked up a small number of times. Its antigen remains unidentified. Base-call qualities are not available, and no considerably larger clone is one nucleotide away. V is pruned by 2 bases and J by 3 bases, leaving 4 bases of the junction without a gene match. The CDR3, cysteine through phenylalanine, is 16 amino acids long. This entry keeps only the CDR3 DNA: 48 bases, framed from base 1. Via the germline V gene, CDR1 is SGHTA and CDR2 FQGNSA. Whole blood was collected in K2EDTA tubes by collaborating institutions according to the institutions' own protocols. For TCRbeta analysis, collaborators shipped samples as frozen whole blood, isolated PBMCs, or DNA extracted from either of those sample types.

Sequencing was performed on peripheral blood. The source is a woman in her 70s with acute or convalescent COVID-19. This sequence uses TRBV7-2 and TRBJ2-6; 7 junctional bases match TRBD2. The nucleotide sequence reads as follows: TGTGCCAGCAGCTTACAGGGCGGGAGTGGGGCCAACGTCCTGACTTTC. It is translated as CASSLQGGSGANVLTF.